This T cell receptor beta chain was captured in a study of blood T cell repertoires in COVID-19. About the study: Both acute and convalescent COVID-19 samples were obtained from the United States, Italy and Spain. In each case, the material was cDNA or gDNA derived from T cells, B-cell-depleted T cells, or PBMCs.

Original methodology: Nucleated cell counts were estimated from reference gene primer amplification. Profiled with immunoSEQ multiplex PCR; TCRdb holds only in-frame clones, not every one. For V, J and clone size, that table is used; D and trimming come from the DNA. Altogether around 300,000 clones are present, 86% being singletons, with the ten largest covering about 3%. The specimen sequenced was peripheral blood. This TCR was sampled from a young woman with active or convalescent COVID-19.

Here the CDR3 DNA reads TGTGCCAGCAGCCCCGGCGGGAGCACATACTATGGCTACACCTTC. This sequence encodes CASSPGGSTYYGYTF. The V call is TRBV7-3, the J call TRBJ1-2; no clear D. Germline V CDR1 and CDR2: SGHTA, FQGTGA. V was clipped by 5 bases and J by 3 bases, with 16 bases between them. The CDR3 runs to 15 residues.